Below are 28 T cell receptor beta chains sequenced from a single sample in a study of neurological immune-mediated disorders. TCRdb re-called the 5' RACE reads through MiXCR, storing one row per CDR3 protein. The table records some 16,000 distinct CDR3 sequences, about 20% of them present only once. The specimen sequenced was PBMCs. These receptors were collected from a man aged 45-65 years in good health.

The chain carries TRBV11-3 and TRBJ2-2; a weak D match, TRBD2 (6 bases). The CDR3 spans 17 residues. CDR1 SGHNT and CDR2 YENEEA come from the germline V gene. V was pared by 1 base and J by 0 bases, with 12 bases between. The CDR3 DNA reads as TGTGCCAGCAGCTTAGCCCAGTGGGGGGCGAACACCGGGGAGCTGTTTTTT. This codes for CASSLAQWGANTGELFF.

The table lists this clonotype with many counts. The chain combines TRBV20-1 with TRBJ1-6; 8 positions agree with TRBD1. Germline V CDR1 and CDR2: DFQATT, SNEGSKA (reference sequence). This CDR3 has 16 residues. V shed 0 bases and J 10 bases; nucleotides not matched to a gene: 11. Here the CDR3 reads CSARDPPGTGVSPLHF. For the CDR3, the DNA is TGCAGTGCTAGAGACCCCCCCGGGACAGGTGTCTCACCCCTCCACTTT.

This clonotype was seen ten or more times. V gene TRBV7-2 combines with J gene TRBJ2-7; D gene unclear. The CDR3 covers 11 residues. Trimming stripped 2 bases from V and 5 bases from J, with 4 bases between. Germline V gene data show CDR1 as SGHTA and CDR2 as FQGNSA. CDR3 sequence (DNA): TGTGCCAGCAGCTTATACCACGAGCAGTACTTC. Translation: CASSLYHEQYF. Together with reference TRBV7-2 and TRBJ2-7, the CDR3 gives the full variable domain: GAGVSQSPSNKVTEKGKDVELRCDPISGHTALYWYRQSLGQGLEFLIYFQGNSAPDKSGLPSDRFSAERTGGSVSTLTIQRTQQEDSAVYLCASSLYHEQYFGPGTRLTVT.

Ten or more counts support this clonotype. CDR3 DNA: TGTGCCAGCAGTTATAGCAGACCCCGCACAGATACGCAGTATTTT. Its protein product is CASSYSRPRTDTQYF. This sequence joins TRBV28 and TRBJ2-3, with D unclear. V lost 4 bases and J 1 base, leaving 12 bases between the germline ends. In germline, CDR1 is MDHEN, CDR2 SYDVKM. The CDR3 is made up of 15 amino acids.

This chain connects TRBV7-2 to TRBJ2-7, with 8 bases lining up with TRBD2. Germline values: CDR1 SGHTA, CDR2 FQGNSA. Trimming took 5 bases from V and 3 from J; bases not matched to a gene: 12. This CDR3 has 16 residues. This CDR3 reads CASSPRGGRGIYEQYF. The CDR3 DNA reads TGTGCCAGCAGCCCACGCGGGGGGCGCGGTATCTACGAGCAGTACTTC.

This clonotype came up many times. The genes are TRBV27 and TRBJ2-1; D remains unclear. This CDR3 has 14 residues. The germline V gene encodes CDR1 MNHEY and CDR2 SMNVEV (reference sequence). Trimming shortened V by 3 bases and J by 4 bases, and 10 bases separated the two germline ends. The CDR3 region has the DNA TGTGCCAGCAGTTTCTCCGGTACGTACAATGAGCAGTTCTTC. The encoded protein is CASSFSGTYNEQFF.

This clonotype has at least ten counts. The chain links TRBV20-1 to TRBJ2-7, with D perhaps given as TRBD1 or TRBD2 (5 bases each). Germline CDR1 reads DFQATT; CDR2 reads SNEGSKA (reference sequence). The CDR3 extends over 13 amino acids. The V end lost 5 bases, the J end lost 3 bases, and 14 bases lay between the germline ends. The CDR3 region has the DNA TGCAGTGCTTGGGACGTTAAAAACTACGAGCAGTACTTC. Protein sequence: CSAWDVKNYEQYF.

This clonotype appeared many times. This chain connects TRBV15 to TRBJ1-4; D gene ambiguous. Trimming cost V 3 bases and J 3 bases, with 17 bases left between them. Germline assignment: CDR1 LNHNV and CDR2 YYDKDF (reference sequence). The CDR3 has 17 amino acids. CDR3 amino acids: CATSRSKSEWANEKLFF. DNA of the CDR3: TGTGCCACCAGCAGGTCGAAGTCGGAATGGGCTAATGAAAAACTGTTTTTT. Together with reference TRBV15 and TRBJ1-4, the CDR3 gives the full variable domain: DAMVIQNPRYQVTQFGKPVTLSCSQTLNHNVMYWYQQKSSQAPKLLFHYYDKDFNNEADTPDNFQSRRPNTSFCFLDIRSPGLGDTAMYLCATSRSKSEWANEKLFFGSGTQLSVL.

The chain has TRBV20-1 and TRBJ2-7; D is perhaps TRBD2 (6 bases). Trimming took 6 bases from V and 4 from J, leaving 13 bases between them. The CDR3 loop spans 12 amino acids. Germline V gene sequence: CDR1 DFQATT, CDR2 SNEGSKA (reference sequence). DNA for the CDR3: TGCAGTGCGCCGGGGGATAGGTACGAGCAGTACTTC. Translating it yields CSAPGDRYEQYF.

This clonotype was detected ten times or more. The chain joins TRBV18 to TRBJ1-2; D may be TRBD1 (6 bases). The CDR3 has 15 residues. The V gene lost 3 bases and the J gene lost 4 bases, with 15 bases spanning the gap. The germline gives CDR1 KGHSH, CDR2 LQKENI. CDR3 nucleotides: TGTGCCAGCTCACCTCGGACAGTGGAAATCTATGGCTACACCTTC. This gives the protein CASSPRTVEIYGYTF.

This clonotype was seen repeatedly, ten times or more. V gene TRBV27 combines with J gene TRBJ2-7; tentative D call: TRBD2 (6 bases). Deletions cut 5 bases from V and 2 bases from J, with 13 bases between. Germline V gene lookup returns CDR1 MNHEY and CDR2 SMNVEV (reference sequence). The CDR3 runs to 14 residues. CDR3 in amino acids: CASSPLGGTYEQYF. The CDR3 region has the DNA TGTGCCAGCAGTCCCCTGGGCGGGACCTACGAGCAGTACTTC.

This clonotype was detected ten times or more. CDR3 sequence: CASSFSSGRAYNEQFF. DNA for the CDR3: TGTGCCAGCAGCTTCTCTAGCGGGAGGGCGTACAATGAGCAGTTCTTC. The chain uses TRBV11-2 and TRBJ2-1, with TRBD2 identical over 12 bases. Unmatched junction bases numbered 4, after V lost 3 bases and J lost 4 bases. This CDR3 has 16 residues. The germline CDR1 and CDR2 sequences are SGHAT and FQNNGV.

This clonotype was counted at least ten times. The rearrangement links TRBV7-2 to TRBJ2-5, with TRBD2 matching 15 bases. CDR1 and CDR2 (germline): SGHTA, FQGNSA. CDR3 length: 16 residues. Unmatched junction bases numbered 3, after V lost 5 bases and J lost 2 bases. Written as DNA, the CDR3 is TGTGCCAGCAGCCAGGGACTAGCGGGAGGACAAGAGACCCAGTACTTC. Protein sequence: CASSQGLAGGQETQYF. The full variable domain, rest sourced from reference TRBV7-2 and TRBJ2-5, is GAGVSQSPSNKVTEKGKDVELRCDPISGHTALYWYRQSLGQGLEFLIYFQGNSAPDKSGLPSDRFSAERTGGSVSTLTIQRTQQEDSAVYLCASSQGLAGGQETQYFGPGTRLLVL.

This clonotype was recorded at least ten times. The chain recombines TRBV15 with TRBJ1-3; no clear D gene. Germline V gene lookup returns CDR1 LNHNV and CDR2 YYDKDF (reference sequence). This CDR3 has 16 residues. V lost 0 bases, J lost 2 bases, and 11 bases lay in between. The CDR3 here is CATSRDPLGTGNTIYF. The CDR3 nucleotides read TGTGCCACCAGCAGAGACCCGCTCGGTACTGGAAACACCATATATTTT.

Many counts were recorded for this clonotype. V is TRBV10-3 and J is TRBJ2-7; TRBD2 agrees at 7 bases. V lost 3 bases to trimming and J lost 5 bases; unmatched junction nucleotides: 13. CDR1 and CDR2 (germline): ENHRY, SYGVKD. The CDR3 loop spans 16 amino acids. CDR3 protein: CAISDRAGRQSHEQYF. The CDR3 region has the DNA TGTGCCATCAGTGATCGAGCGGGAAGACAGAGCCACGAGCAGTACTTC.

The genes are TRBV18 and TRBJ2-1; TRBD1 matches at 7 bases. The V and J ends lost 4 bases and 1 base, in that order; junction bases with no gene match: 10. Germline-derived CDR1 and CDR2 are KGHSH and LQKENI. The CDR3 consists of 17 residues. In nucleotides, the CDR3 is TGTGCCAGCTCACTAGTCCCCAAGGGGGCATCCTACAATGAGCAGTTCTTC. Amino acid sequence: CASSLVPKGASYNEQFF.

This clonotype occurred many times. V gene TRBV20-1 combines with J gene TRBJ2-1; no clear D. The V and J ends lost 4 bases and 5 bases respectively, with 12 bases between them. The CDR3 totals 13 residues. CDR1 is DFQATT and CDR2 is SNEGSKA in the germline V gene (reference sequence). In DNA form, the CDR3 reads TGCAGTGCTAATGAGCTGGGGAACAATGAGCAGTTCTTC. Amino acids: CSANELGNNEQFF.

This clonotype has ten or more counts. The gene calls are TRBV20-1 and TRBJ2-3; 7 bases are a match to TRBD2. Germline V CDR1 and CDR2: DFQATT, SNEGSKA (reference sequence). V dropped 5 bases and J dropped 1; count of bases not matched to a gene: 6. This CDR3 has 14 amino acids. CDR3 bases: TGCAGTGCTGCGCGGGGGTCGGGCACAGATACGCAGTATTTT. Its translation is CSAARGSGTDTQYF.

This clonotype was seen at least ten times. The J gene is TRBJ2-3, the V gene TRBV20-1; perhaps TRBD1 as D (6 bases). V was trimmed by 3 bases and J by 1 base, leaving 23 bases between them. Germline V gene data show CDR1 as DFQATT and CDR2 as SNEGSKA (reference sequence). This CDR3 contains 18 residues. The CDR3 here is CSASGLGAYAGGTDTQYF. CDR3 bases: TGCAGTGCTAGCGGATTGGGGGCCTACGCCGGGGGCACAGATACGCAGTATTTT.

This clonotype was counted ten times or more. This rearrangement joins TRBV7-9 to TRBJ1-1; TRBD1 might be the D (6 bases). The CDR3 is 16 amino acids. The germline CDR1 and CDR2 sequences are SEHNR and FQNEAQ (reference sequence). V was shortened by 1 base and J by 6 bases, with 18 bases between the two germline ends. CDR3 sequence (DNA): TGTGCCAGCAGCTTAGTACCGGGACAAGGGGGGCCTGAAGCTTTCTTT. As protein: CASSLVPGQGGPEAFF.

This clonotype has ten or more counts. The rearrangement uses TRBV7-2 and TRBJ2-5; D perhaps matches TRBD2 (6 bases). Trimming removed 2 bases from V and 0 bases from J, with 7 bases in between. This CDR3 has 14 residues. Germline CDR1 SGHTA, CDR2 FQGNSA. The CDR3 here is CASSLLAHQETQYF. The CDR3 DNA follows: TGTGCCAGCAGCTTACTAGCGCACCAAGAGACCCAGTACTTC.

This clonotype counts as medium-sized (0.01 to 0.1%). The genes are TRBV20-1 and TRBJ2-3; TRBD2 matches 9 bases. This CDR3 region has 16 residues. The J segment lost 3 bases and the V segment lost 2 bases, leaving 9 bases of the junction unmatched. The germline V gene has CDR1 DFQATT and CDR2 SNEGSKA (reference sequence). The CDR3 loop reads CSARSWSGRTTDTQYF. CDR3 sequence (DNA): TGCAGTGCTAGATCTTGGAGCGGGAGGACTACAGATACGCAGTATTTT.

The chain links TRBV5-1 to TRBJ1-3; unclear D gene. The length of the CDR3 is 14 residues. V gave up 1 base and J gave up 0 bases, with 5 bases separating them. Germline values: CDR1 SGHRS, CDR2 YFSETQ. CDR3 sequence reads: CASSLSSSGNTIYF. The CDR3, as DNA: TGCGCCAGCAGCTTGTCAAGCTCTGGAAACACCATATATTTT.

The V gene is TRBV28, the J gene TRBJ1-1; no clear D. The V and J ends lost 6 bases and 8 bases respectively, with 13 bases between them. The germline V gene encodes CDR1 MDHEN and CDR2 SYDVKM. The CDR3 runs to 12 residues. Written as DNA, the CDR3 is TGTGCCAGCAGATTAGGGAGCCTGGAAGCTTTCTTT. Its protein is CASRLGSLEAFF.

This chain connects TRBV24-1 to TRBJ1-5; no definite D call. Trimming removed 3 bases from V and 3 bases from J, with 2 bases in between. CDR1 KGHDR and CDR2 SFDVKD come from the germline V gene. There are 12 residues in the CDR3. The chain's CDR3 is CATSDPNQPQHF. The CDR3 DNA reads as TGTGCCACCAGTGATCCCAATCAGCCCCAGCATTTT.

By frequency in the sample, this clonotype is medium-sized. J is TRBJ2-5 and V is TRBV29-1; D is undetermined. The CDR3 length is 13 residues. Deletions cut 4 bases from V and 1 base from J, with 10 bases between. Germline assignment: CDR1 SQVTM and CDR2 ANQGSEA. The CDR3 loop reads CSVALRFQETQYF. The DNA of the CDR3 is TGCAGCGTTGCCCTCAGGTTCCAAGAGACCCAGTACTTC.

This clonotype was detected many times. The chain joins TRBV14 to TRBJ2-3; D is undetermined. The V end lost 1 base, the J end lost 7 bases, and 6 bases lay between the germline ends. Germline V gene lookup returns CDR1 SGHDN and CDR2 FVKESK. CDR3 size: 12 residues. CDR3 residues: CASSQVVHTQYF. The DNA of the CDR3 is TGTGCCAGCAGCCAAGTAGTACATACGCAGTATTTT.

The chain employs TRBV7-9 and TRBJ2-5, with a possible D match to TRBD2 (6 bases). The CDR3 totals 15 residues. The germline CDR1 and CDR2 sequences are SEHNR and FQNEAQ (reference sequence). Between the trimmed V and J ends, which lost 3 bases and 5 bases, there was a span of 16 bases. CDR3 in amino acids: CASSFKGLPGETQYF. In nucleotides, the CDR3 is TGTGCCAGCAGCTTTAAGGGACTCCCGGGGGAGACCCAGTACTTC.